The 4 T cell receptor beta chains given below trace back to one sample, sequenced in a study of neoadjuvant anti-PD-1 for oral cavity cancer. The protocol was immunoSEQ multiplex PCR, while the TCRdb copy is restricted to in-frame clones and leaves out a portion. Of around 13,000 clones in the sample, 70% to 80% were seen once. The sequenced sample was PBMCs, obtained before nivolumab (anti-PD-1) treatment. The receptors originated from a person between 35 and 79 years old with oral cavity squamous cell carcinoma.

This clone was counted between two and nine times. The rearrangement uses TRBV18 and TRBJ2-2, with 9 nucleotides matching TRBD1. V was pared by 4 bases and J by 0 bases, with 9 bases of the junction left unmatched. Germline lookup yields CDR1 KGHSH and CDR2 LQKENI. There are 18 residues in the CDR3. The CDR3 coding sequence is TGTGCCAGCTCACTGCGCCGGGACAGGGTAGCGAACACCGGGGAGCTGTTTTTT. Its protein product is CASSLRRDRVANTGELFF.

The chain carries TRBV4-1 and TRBJ2-3; D uncertain. With 1 base removed from V and 0 bases from J, the gap between germline ends came to 14 bases. CDR1 and CDR2 from the germline V gene are MGHRA and YSYEKL. The CDR3 totals 17 residues. The CDR3 DNA reads TGCGCCAGCAGCCAAGTTATGTCAGTCTCTAGCACAGATACGCAGTATTTT. It specifies CASSQVMSVSSTDTQYF.

The V gene is TRBV4-1, the J gene TRBJ1-2; 7 positions agree with TRBD1. The CDR3 extends over 16 amino acids. CDR1 is MGHRA, CDR2 YSYEKL, per germline. J lost 2 bases, V lost 2 bases, and 8 bases had no gene match. The CDR3: CASSQPTSGQNYGYTF. CDR3 nucleotide sequence: TGCGCCAGCAGCCAACCCACCTCGGGACAGAACTATGGCTACACCTTC.

Only a few counts were recorded for this clone. This chain links TRBV5-4 with TRBJ1-2, with D perhaps matching TRBD1 (5 bases). Germline loops: CDR1 SGHNT, CDR2 YYREEE (reference sequence). This CDR3 has 15 residues. V was clipped by 4 bases and J by 0 bases, with 13 bases between them. The CDR3 nucleotides are TGTGCCAGCAGCCCAAACAGGATTCCTAACTATGGCTACACCTTC. It translates to CASSPNRIPNYGYTF.